Reported below is one TCR beta chain. The CDR3 has 13 residues. Germline-derived CDR1 and CDR2 are SGHTA and FQGNSA. Trimming left V 0 bases short and J 3 bases short, with 5 bases between. Donors underwent one heparinised blood draw, around 120 mL on average. All sorted populations exceeded 98% purity. This entry comes from a study of beta chain features in type 1 diabetes. Study overall: There was similarity between patients and healthy donors in age, gender and cell yields.

Isolated RNA was reverse transcribed in full, so expressed TCRB transcripts were sequenced. Produced via immunoSEQ multiplex PCR; TCRdb's table is partial and in-frame only. The repertoire holds fewer than 900,000 clones, with 15% to 20% as singletons. This receptor was taken from a woman aged 18-29 years in good health. The sample consisted of naive CD4+ T cells from blood. V is TRBV7-2 and J is TRBJ1-2; no clear D. Here the CDR3 reads CASSLAEDYGYTF. DNA of the CDR3: TGTGCCAGCAGCTTAGCGGAGGACTATGGCTACACCTTC.